These 21 T cell receptor beta chains were sequenced from one sample in a study of CD8 T cells in ankylosing spondylitis. Findings and limits, study-wide: For ankylosing spondylitis blood, a TCR beta motif of about eight highly homologous variants appeared characteristic.

A single record per CDR3 protein comes from TCRdb applying MiXCR to the 5' RACE reads. Of around 94,000 distinct CDR3 sequences in the sample, about 9% were seen once. For these receptors, no antigen is known. The sequenced sample consisted of blood, either unsorted or a sorted T cell fraction (not recorded which). Receptor source: a male donor with ankylosing spondylitis.

This clonotype turned up a few times. The genes are TRBV5-6 and TRBJ2-7, with 11 bases that match TRBD2. The CDR3 runs to 15 residues. Trimming at V came to 3 bases and at J to 2 bases, leaving 4 bases not matched to a gene. The V gene's germline CDR1 is SGHDT and CDR2 YYEEEE. For the CDR3, the DNA is TGTGCCAGCAGCTGGGGGACTAGCGGACCCTACGAGCAGTACGTC. Amino acid sequence: CASSWGTSGPYEQYV.

This clonotype was detected only a few times. This sequence joins TRBV2 and TRBJ1-2; no firm D call. Germline V gene data show CDR1 as SNHLY and CDR2 as FYNNEI. Deletions cut 3 bases from V and 8 bases from J, with 10 bases between. The CDR3 is made up of 12 amino acids. CDR3 in amino acids: CASSEWAGGYTF. The CDR3 DNA follows: TGTGCCAGCAGTGAGTGGGCTGGGGGCTACACCTTC.

This clonotype was seen a few times. The V and J genes are TRBV6-5 and TRBJ2-1; a weak D match, TRBD1 (5 bases). V was pared by 7 bases and J by 9 bases, with 10 bases between. The CDR3 loop spans 11 amino acids. Germline CDR1 and CDR2: MNHEY and SVGAGI. This CDR3 is CASTEGVEQFF. In DNA form, the CDR3 reads TGTGCCAGCACTGAAGGGGTTGAGCAGTTCTTC.

This clonotype was picked up a small number of times. The V gene is TRBV11-2, the J gene TRBJ2-5, with TRBD2 matching over 11 bases. This CDR3 spans 17 amino acids. Looked up from germline, CDR1 is SGHAT and CDR2 is FQNNGV. The J segment lost 9 bases and the V segment lost 1 base, leaving 13 bases of the junction unmatched. CDR3 residues: CASSLGTSGFFERAQYF. The CDR3 DNA sequence: TGTGCCAGCAGCTTAGGGACTAGCGGGTTCTTCGAGAGAGCCCAGTACTTC.

This clonotype was seen at least ten times. The CDR3, as DNA: TGTGCCAGCAGCCAAGGTACTAGCGGGAGGGCCTCCTACAATGAGCAGTTCTTC. Its translation: CASSQGTSGRASYNEQFF. This sequence joins TRBV3-1 and TRBJ2-1, with TRBD2 matching 13 bases. The CDR3 consists of 18 residues. The germline V gene encodes CDR1 LGHDT and CDR2 YNNKEL (reference sequence). The V and J ends lost 1 base and 0 bases, in that order; junction bases with no gene match: 3.

This clonotype came up many times. The V and J genes are TRBV12-3 or TRBV12-4 and TRBJ2-7; 9 bases map to TRBD2. This CDR3 region has 15 residues. Trimming at V came to 6 bases and at J to 0 bases, leaving 6 bases not matched to a gene. The CDR3 sequence is CASSPTSGSSYEQYV. For the CDR3, the DNA is TGTGCCAGCAGCCCGACTAGCGGAAGCTCCTACGAGCAGTACGTC.

This clonotype was recorded many times. The chain has TRBV14 and TRBJ2-2; TRBD1 is a possible D gene (6 bases). The CDR3 has 16 amino acids. Trimming removed 4 bases from V and 6 bases from J, with 18 bases in between. Per the germline V gene, CDR1 is SGHDN and CDR2 is FVKESK. CDR3 coding DNA: TGTGCCAGCAGCCTCAACAGGGACGCAGGCGCCGGGGAGCTGTTTTTT. Residues: CASSLNRDAGAGELFF.

This clonotype was found many times. The V gene is TRBV7-9, the J gene TRBJ1-2; a possible D gene is TRBD1 (5 bases). Trimming took 1 base from V and 7 from J, leaving 16 bases between them. CDR1 and CDR2 from the germline V gene are SEHNR and FQNEAQ (reference sequence). The CDR3 runs 15 residues. The CDR3 region is CASSLGSGVSSGYTF. CDR3 DNA: TGTGCCAGCAGCTTAGGGTCGGGGGTTTCCAGTGGCTACACCTTC. Supplemented by reference TRBV7-9 and TRBJ1-2, the full variable domain reads DTGVSQNPRHKITKRGQNVTFRCDPISEHNRLYWYRQTLGQGPEFLTYFQNEAQLEKSRLLSDRFSAERPKGSFSTLEIQRTEQGDSAMYLCASSLGSGVSSGYTFGSGTRLTVV.

The rearrangement joins TRBV6-5 to TRBJ2-1; D is uncertain. The germline V and J ends were trimmed by 0 bases and 9 bases, with 3 bases remaining between them. Germline CDR1 is MNHEY and CDR2 is SVGAGI. The length of the CDR3 is 11 residues. In DNA, the CDR3 is TGTGCCAGCAGTTACTCGGGTGAGCAGTTCTTC. It translates to CASSYSGEQFF.

This clonotype showed up many times. The junction departs from the called germline gene at one end, perhaps through a read error. The CDR3 nucleotides are TGCAGCGTATCACCGGGACCAACGAATGAAAAACTGTTTTTT. This sequence encodes CSVSPGPTNEKLFF. The rearrangement joins TRBV29-1 to TRBJ1-4; D may be TRBD1 (5 bases). The CDR3 spans 14 residues. Per germline, CDR1 SQVTM and CDR2 ANQGSEA.

This clonotype was picked up many times. This sequence joins TRBV7-9 and TRBJ1-2; no clear D. CDR3 length: 11 amino acids. The V gene lost 8 bases and the J gene lost 5 bases, with 9 bases spanning the gap. CDR1 is SEHNR, CDR2 FQNEAQ, per germline (reference sequence). CDR3 DNA sequence: TGTGCCAGCGCGGCGCCGTATGGCTACACCTTC. Its protein product is CASAAPYGYTF.

This clonotype was found a few times. The CDR3 reads CASSLSGADNEQFF. In nucleotides, the CDR3 is TGCGCCAGCAGCCTCAGTGGGGCGGACAATGAGCAGTTCTTC. The V gene is TRBV4-1, the J gene TRBJ2-1; D might be TRBD1 (5 bases). Trimming pared 4 bases from V and 5 bases from J, leaving 12 bases between. Germline values: CDR1 MGHRA, CDR2 YSYEKL. The CDR3 length is 14 residues.

CDR3 nucleotide sequence: TGTGCCAGCCAAGACAGGGTCGGGCAGCCCCAGCATTTT. It translates to CASQDRVGQPQHF. The V and J genes are TRBV27 and TRBJ1-5, with 7 bases aligning to TRBD1. This CDR3 contains 13 residues. CDR1 is MNHEY, CDR2 SMNVEV, per germline (reference sequence). V lost 8 bases, J lost 7 bases, and 8 bases stayed unmatched.

This clonotype has only a few counts. The chain couples TRBV3-1 to TRBJ2-1; the match to TRBD2 covers 7 bases. The ends lost 6 bases at V and 2 bases at J; junction bases unmatched: 10. The germline gives CDR1 LGHDT, CDR2 YNNKEL (reference sequence). This CDR3 has 16 amino acids. As DNA, the CDR3 is TGTGCCAGCAGGAGCAGCGGTCTAGCGGCCTACAATGAGCAGTTCTTC. Translated, it gives CASRSSGLAAYNEQFF.

This clonotype has a count of ten or more. The rearrangement joins TRBV5-1 to TRBJ1-2; TRBD1 matches 11 bases. Unmatched junction bases numbered 8, after V lost 4 bases and J lost 6 bases. Germline loops: CDR1 SGHRS, CDR2 YFSETQ. The CDR3 extends over 15 amino acids. CDR3 region: CASSTGQGVLHGYTF. In DNA, the CDR3 is TGCGCCAGCAGCACGGGACAGGGGGTACTTCATGGCTACACCTTC.

This clonotype was counted ten times or more. The chain employs TRBV7-9 and TRBJ2-7; possibly TRBD1 for D (5 bases). Germline V lookup: CDR1 SEHNR, CDR2 FQNEAQ (reference sequence). V lost 1 base to trimming and J lost 5 bases, with 15 bases between them. This CDR3 spans 15 amino acids. CDR3 loop: CASSLGTTVVHEQYF. In DNA, the CDR3 is TGTGCCAGCAGCTTAGGAACGACAGTCGTCCACGAGCAGTACTTC.

This clonotype has more than one count but fewer than ten. The rearrangement uses TRBV30 and TRBJ2-7; 10 nucleotides line up with TRBD2. From germline, CDR1 is GTSNPN and CDR2 SVGIG (reference sequence). The CDR3 totals 15 residues. V shed 4 bases, J shed 4 bases, and the junction held 10 bases outside the gene matches. CDR3 region: CAWIDTTSGTYEQYF. Here the CDR3 DNA reads TGTGCCTGGATTGACACCACTAGCGGGACTTACGAGCAGTACTTC.

The chain carries TRBV12-3 or TRBV12-4 and TRBJ2-1; 8 bases match TRBD1. V was clipped by 3 bases and J by 10 bases; unmatched bases: 8. The CDR3 loop spans 14 amino acids. The CDR3 is CASSFGQGEPEQFF. The CDR3 DNA reads TGTGCCAGCAGTTTCGGACAGGGAGAGCCCGAGCAGTTCTTC.

This clonotype appeared many times. The chain combines TRBV3-1 with TRBJ2-7, with no clear D. CDR1 is LGHDT, CDR2 YNNKEL, per germline (reference sequence). V gave up 0 bases and J gave up 5 bases, with 5 bases separating them. This CDR3 is 12 amino acids long. The CDR3 sequence: CASSQDRDEQYF. CDR3 in DNA: TGTGCCAGCAGCCAAGATCGTGACGAGCAGTACTTC.

This clonotype was observed many times. The chain employs TRBV7-9 and TRBJ2-7, with TRBD2 identical over 7 bases. This CDR3 is 15 amino acids long. The V segment lost 2 bases and the J segment 7 bases; nucleotides outside the gene matches: 11. Germline CDR1 reads SEHNR; CDR2 reads FQNEAQ (reference sequence). DNA of the CDR3: TGTGCCAGCAGCTTAAGTTTGGCGGGAGCTATTGAGCAGTACTTC. Protein: CASSLSLAGAIEQYF.

This clonotype was seen ten or more times. The rearrangement joins TRBV6-5 to TRBJ2-2; 7 bases map to TRBD1. Germline V gives CDR1 MNHEY, CDR2 SVGAGI. Trimming removed 1 base from V and 4 bases from J; junction bases left unmatched: 18. The CDR3 sequence is 20 residues long. The CDR3 DNA follows: TGTGCCAGCAGTTACTTAAGACAGGGAAGAGCCAAACGGGTCACCGGGGAGCTGTTTTTT. Protein product: CASSYLRQGRAKRVTGELFF.